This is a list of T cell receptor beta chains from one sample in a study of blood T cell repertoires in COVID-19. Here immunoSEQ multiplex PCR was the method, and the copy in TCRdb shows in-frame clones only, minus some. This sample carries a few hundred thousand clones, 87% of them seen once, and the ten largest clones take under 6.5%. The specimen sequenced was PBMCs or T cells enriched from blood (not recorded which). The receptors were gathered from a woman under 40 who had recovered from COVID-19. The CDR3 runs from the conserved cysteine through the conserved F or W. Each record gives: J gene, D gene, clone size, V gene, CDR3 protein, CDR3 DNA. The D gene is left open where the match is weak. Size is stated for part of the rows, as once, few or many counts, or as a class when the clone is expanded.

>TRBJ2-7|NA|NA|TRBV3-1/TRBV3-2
CASSQGDKPYEQYF
TGTGCCAGCAGCCAAGGGGACAAACCCTACGAGCAGTACTTC
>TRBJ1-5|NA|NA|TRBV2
CASSEGLPRWKQNQPQHF
TGTGCCAGCAGTGAAGGCCTGCCTAGGTGGAAGCAAAATCAGCCCCAGCATTTT
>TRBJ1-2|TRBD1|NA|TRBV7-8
CASSPRDRSIYGYTF
TGTGCCAGCAGCCCCAGGGACAGAAGTATCTATGGCTACACCTTC
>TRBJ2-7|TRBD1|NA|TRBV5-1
CASSLVQGKSSYEQYF
TGCGCCAGCAGCTTAGTACAGGGGAAATCCTCCTACGAGCAGTACTTC
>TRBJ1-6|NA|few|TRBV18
CASSPGGPANSPLHF
TGTGCCAGCTCGCCGGGGGGGCCCGCTAATTCACCCCTCCACTTT
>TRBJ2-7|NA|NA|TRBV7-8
CASSPSSYEQYF
TGTGCCAGCAGCCCTAGTTCCTACGAGCAGTACTTC
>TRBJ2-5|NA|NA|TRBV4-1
CASSQVYKTRQETQYF
TGCGCCAGCAGCCAAGTATATAAGACACGCCAAGAGACCCAGTACTTC
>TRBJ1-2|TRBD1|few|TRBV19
CASRQGQSRGYTF
TGTGCCAGTAGACAGGGGCAGTCACGGGGCTACACCTTC
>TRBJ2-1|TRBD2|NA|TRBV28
CASSRSSGPYNEQFF
TGTGCCAGCAGTCGCTCTAGCGGCCCCTACAATGAGCAGTTCTTC
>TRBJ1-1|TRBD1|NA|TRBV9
CASSARQGPMNTEAFF
TGTGCCAGCAGCGCCCGACAGGGACCAATGAACACTGAAGCTTTCTTT
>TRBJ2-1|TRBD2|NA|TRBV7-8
CASSLVRAGAYNEQFF
TGTGCCAGCAGCTTAGTCAGAGCGGGGGCCTACAATGAGCAGTTCTTC
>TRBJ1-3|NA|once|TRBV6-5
CASSSNRDSGNTIYF
TGTGCCAGCAGTTCCAACAGAGACTCTGGAAACACCATATATTTT
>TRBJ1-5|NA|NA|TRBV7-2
CASSLASPGYSNQPQHF
TGTGCCAGCAGCTTAGCGTCCCCAGGATATAGCAATCAGCCCCAGCATTTT
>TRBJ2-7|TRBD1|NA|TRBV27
CASGQGPTSEQYF
TGTGCCAGTGGACAGGGCCCTACCTCTGAGCAGTACTTC
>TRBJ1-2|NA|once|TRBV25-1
CASSGFGQNYGYTF
TGTGCCAGCAGTGGATTTGGACAGAACTATGGCTACACCTTC
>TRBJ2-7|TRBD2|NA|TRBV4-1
CASSQGASGAGGEQYF
TGCGCCAGCAGCCAAGGGGCGTCTGGAGCGGGAGGAGAGCAGTACTTC
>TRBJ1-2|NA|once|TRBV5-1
CASSYYSRTGSGGYTF
TGCGCCAGCAGCTACTATTCACGGACTGGGAGCGGGGGCTACACCTTC
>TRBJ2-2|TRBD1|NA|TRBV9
CASSDRGLNTGELFF
TGTGCCAGCAGTGACAGGGGCCTGAACACCGGGGAGCTGTTTTTT
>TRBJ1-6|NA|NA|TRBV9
CASSPGGRVTLHF
TGTGCCAGCAGCCCCGGAGGGAGGGTCACCCTCCACTTT
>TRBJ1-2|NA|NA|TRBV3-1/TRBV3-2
CASSQDRTVGYGYTF
TGTGCCAGCAGCCAAGATAGGACAGTGGGTTATGGCTACACCTTC
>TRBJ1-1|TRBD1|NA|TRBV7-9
CASSLPQGPSTEAFF
TGTGCCAGCAGCCTACCACAGGGGCCCAGCACTGAAGCTTTCTTT
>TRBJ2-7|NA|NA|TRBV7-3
CASSPGGRYEQYF
TGTGCCAGCAGCCCGGGGGGCAGATACGAGCAGTACTTC
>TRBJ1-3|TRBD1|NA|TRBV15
CATSSTLTGLSANTIYF
TGTGCCACCAGCAGCACCTTGACAGGGTTAAGCGCCAACACCATATATTTT
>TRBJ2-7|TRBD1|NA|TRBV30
CAYDRDRGYEQYF
TGTGCCTACGACCGGGACAGGGGCTACGAGCAGTACTTC
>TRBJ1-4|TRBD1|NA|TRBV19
CASSIDLRTGADEKLFF
TGTGCCAGTAGTATAGATCTCAGGACAGGGGCGGATGAAAAACTGTTTTTT
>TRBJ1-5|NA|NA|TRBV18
CASRGGNQPQHF
TGTGCCAGCAGGGGCGGCAATCAGCCCCAGCATTTT
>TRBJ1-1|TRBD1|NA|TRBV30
CAWSNTGTGDTEAFF
TGTGCCTGGAGTAATACCGGGACAGGGGACACTGAAGCTTTCTTT
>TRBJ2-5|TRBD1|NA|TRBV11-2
CASSSSPGGRIQETQYF
TGTGCCAGCAGCTCAAGCCCAGGGGGCCGGATCCAAGAGACCCAGTACTTC
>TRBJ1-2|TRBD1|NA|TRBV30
CAAGQGGYTF
TGTGCCGCGGGACAGGGCGGCTACACCTTC
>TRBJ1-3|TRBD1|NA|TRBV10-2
CASRGTGYSGNTIYF
TGCGCCAGCAGAGGGACAGGCTACTCTGGAAACACCATATATTTT